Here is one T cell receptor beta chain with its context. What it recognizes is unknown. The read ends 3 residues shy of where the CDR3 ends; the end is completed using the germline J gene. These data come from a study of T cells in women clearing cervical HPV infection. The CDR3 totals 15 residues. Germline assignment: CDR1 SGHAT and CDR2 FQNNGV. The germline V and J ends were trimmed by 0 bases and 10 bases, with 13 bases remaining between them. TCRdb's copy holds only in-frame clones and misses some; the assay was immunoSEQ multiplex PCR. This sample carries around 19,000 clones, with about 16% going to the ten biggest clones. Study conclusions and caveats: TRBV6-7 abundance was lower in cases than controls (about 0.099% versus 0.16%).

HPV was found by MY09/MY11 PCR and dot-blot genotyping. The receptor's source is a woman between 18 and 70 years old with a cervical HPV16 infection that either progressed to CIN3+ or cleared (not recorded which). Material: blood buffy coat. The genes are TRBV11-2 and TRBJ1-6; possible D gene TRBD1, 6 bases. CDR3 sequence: CASSLDLGASSPLHF. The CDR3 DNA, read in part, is TGTGCCAGCAGCTTAGATTTGGGGGCCAGCTCACCC.